These 23 T cell receptor beta chains share one sample of origin, sequenced in a study of control samples from healthy donors and cancer patients. The assay was immunoSEQ multiplex PCR, and TCRdb's table has in-frame clones only and misses some. The profile covers 75,000 or so clones, with approximately 89% appearing a single time and approximately 5.5% taken by the ten largest. Sequences were obtained from PBMCs. These TCRs come from a man in his 60s with colorectal cancer.

This chain uses TRBV28 with TRBJ2-1, with 9 bases fitting TRBD1. The J segment lost 3 bases and the V segment lost 6 bases, leaving 3 bases of the junction unmatched. Germline lookup yields CDR1 MDHEN and CDR2 SYDVKM. This CDR3 region has 14 residues. The CDR3 nucleotides read TGTGCCAGCAGCCCGGGACAGGGCTACAATGAGCAGTTCTTC. It yields the protein CASSPGQGYNEQFF.

J is TRBJ2-5 and V is TRBV5-8; 10 bases map to TRBD2. Germline assignment: CDR1 SGHTS and CDR2 YDEGEE. Germline trimming cut 4 bases from V and 3 bases from J; bases unmatched to any gene: 3. The CDR3 length is 14 residues. The CDR3 protein is CASSRGLAKETQYF. CDR3 DNA: TGTGCCAGCAGCCGGGGACTAGCGAAAGAGACCCAGTACTTC.

This chain uses TRBV7-3 with TRBJ2-7, with D perhaps TRBD1 or TRBD2 (6 bases each). V was cut by 5 bases and J by 0 bases, with 14 bases left in between. Germline V gene lookup returns CDR1 SGHTA and CDR2 FQGTGA. This CDR3 region has 15 residues. The CDR3: CASSTQPGASYEQYF. The CDR3 DNA reads TGTGCCAGCAGCACACAACCGGGGGCCTCCTACGAGCAGTACTTC.

This clone appeared once. CDR3 nucleotides: TGTGCCAGCAGTCCTACCCTTACACCGGGGGACACTGAAGCTTTCTTT. Protein: CASSPTLTPGDTEAFF. The V gene is TRBV7-9, the J gene TRBJ1-1; possible D gene TRBD1, 5 bases. The V end lost 6 bases, the J end lost 3 bases, and 20 bases lay between the germline ends. Germline V gives CDR1 SEHNR, CDR2 FQNEAQ (reference sequence). CDR3 length equals 16 residues. Looking up the rest from reference TRBV7-9 and TRBJ1-1 gives the full variable domain: DTGVSQNPRHKITKRGQNVTFRCDPISEHNRLYWYRQTLGQGPEFLTYFQNEAQLEKSRLLSDRFSAERPKGSFSTLEIQRTEQGDSAMYLCASSPTLTPGDTEAFFGQGTRLTVV.

The CDR3 loop reads CAWSYPGQGVEGYTF. DNA of the CDR3: TGTGCCTGGAGTTATCCGGGACAGGGGGTTGAAGGCTACACCTTC. The V and J genes are TRBV30 and TRBJ1-2; TRBD1 matches at 11 bases. The CDR3 loop spans 15 amino acids. Germline-derived CDR1 and CDR2 are GTSNPN and SVGIG (reference sequence). With V trimmed by 2 bases and J by 8 bases, 10 bases remained unmatched.

This chain links TRBV11-2 with TRBJ1-2; 8 nucleotides agree with TRBD1. The CDR3 has 15 amino acids. V shed 8 bases, J shed 5 bases, and the junction held 13 bases outside the gene matches. Germline CDR1 SGHAT, CDR2 FQNNGV. CDR3 region: CASERGGRGLYGYTF. The CDR3 DNA is TGTGCCAGCGAAAGGGGGGGCAGGGGGCTTTATGGCTACACCTTC.

The gene calls are TRBV3-1 (or the pseudogene TRBV3-2) and TRBJ2-3; D call uncertain. Between the trimmed V and J ends, which lost 6 bases and 6 bases, there was a span of 16 bases. The V gene's germline CDR1 is LGHDT and CDR2 YNNKEL (reference sequence). The CDR3 spans 14 residues. CDR3 sequence reads: CASSALLRGDTQYF. The CDR3 DNA is TGTGCCAGCAGTGCCCTACTAAGAGGTGATACGCAGTATTTT.

The V gene is TRBV30, the J gene TRBJ2-1, with 10 bases identical to TRBD2. The CDR3 has 13 residues. After removal of 8 bases from V and 9 bases from J, the junction contained 10 bases not matched to a gene. Germline V lookup: CDR1 GTSNPN, CDR2 SVGIG (reference sequence). The DNA of the CDR3 is TGTGCCCTACAGCGGGGGGGCCGAGGTGAGCAGTTCTTC. Its translation is CALQRGGRGEQFF.

The chain is built from TRBV9 and TRBJ2-7; D ambiguous. Germline CDR1 SGDLS, CDR2 YYNGEE. The CDR3 loop spans 13 amino acids. Trimming removed 3 bases from V and 2 bases from J, with 9 bases in between. The CDR3 reads CASSGFDTYEQYF. Written as DNA, the CDR3 is TGTGCCAGCAGCGGATTCGACACCTACGAGCAGTACTTC.

This clone was seen just once. The gene calls are TRBV5-5 and TRBJ1-2; D is uncertain. Germline-derived CDR1 and CDR2 are SGHKS and YYEKEE (reference sequence). The CDR3 runs to 15 residues. V dropped 0 bases and J dropped 0 bases, with 9 bases sitting between them. The CDR3 region has the DNA TGTGCCAGCAGCTTGGAGGCAGCAGCTAACTATGGCTACACCTTC. Translating gives CASSLEAAANYGYTF.

This rearrangement joins TRBV6-5 to TRBJ2-3; 12 nucleotides line up with TRBD2. Germline trimming cut 6 bases from V and 3 bases from J; bases unmatched to any gene: 4. The germline V gene encodes CDR1 MNHEY and CDR2 SVGAGI. This CDR3 contains 15 residues. CDR3 bases: TGTGCCAGCAGCCTAGCGGGGGGGCCTACAGATACGCAGTATTTT. It translates to CASSLAGGPTDTQYF.

The chain combines TRBV5-8 with TRBJ2-5, with 9 bases identical to TRBD1. The CDR3 spans 15 residues. Germline CDR1 and CDR2: SGHTS and YDEGEE. Trimming removed 0 bases from V and 5 bases from J; junction bases left unmatched: 5. CDR3 amino acids: CASSLGDRVGETQYF. CDR3 DNA: TGTGCCAGCAGCTTGGGGGACAGGGTCGGCGAGACCCAGTACTTC.

This chain uses TRBV23-1 with TRBJ1-3, with D unclear. TRBV23-1 belongs to the ORF category, with a function that is uncertain. V was trimmed by 0 bases and J by 2 bases, leaving 8 bases between them. The CDR3 totals 15 residues. CDR3 amino acids: CASSQSNRTGNTIYF. The CDR3 DNA follows: TGCGCCAGCAGTCAATCCAACCGTACTGGAAACACCATATATTTT.

The chain carries TRBV5-6 and TRBJ1-1; no clear D. Germline assignment: CDR1 SGHDT and CDR2 YYEEEE. The CDR3 spans 15 residues. Trimming cost V 0 bases and J 0 bases, with 9 bases left between them. This CDR3 reads CASSLGRYVNTEAFF. The DNA of the CDR3 is TGTGCCAGCAGCTTGGGACGGTATGTGAACACTGAAGCTTTCTTT.

The CDR3 sequence: CASSLRDRVLTNEKLFF. The CDR3 nucleotides read TGTGCCAGCAGCTTGCGGGACAGGGTTTTAACTAATGAAAAACTGTTTTTT. This rearrangement joins TRBV7-8 to TRBJ1-4; the match to TRBD1 covers 9 bases. The CDR3 has 17 residues. Germline V gene data show CDR1 as SGHVS and CDR2 as FQNEAQ. V was pared by 3 bases and J by 1 base, with 6 bases of the junction left unmatched.

The gene calls are TRBV6-5 and TRBJ1-2, with D perhaps matching TRBD1 (6 bases). The CDR3 totals 16 residues. CDR1 and CDR2 from the germline V gene are MNHEY and SVGAGI. Trimming stripped 3 bases from V and 6 bases from J, with 20 bases between. CDR3 nucleotide sequence: TGTGCCAGCAGTTATAGGGGGAAGGGGGGCGTGGATGGCTACACCTTC. It encodes CASSYRGKGGVDGYTF.

There are a few counts of this clone. The V gene is TRBV11-2, the J gene TRBJ2-5; 8 nucleotides line up with TRBD2. This CDR3 has 15 residues. Per the germline V gene, CDR1 is SGHAT and CDR2 is FQNNGV. The ends lost 3 bases at V and 5 bases at J; junction bases unmatched: 8. CDR3 region: CASSFSRGVTETQYF. DNA of the CDR3: TGTGCCAGCAGCTTCTCGCGGGGGGTAACGGAGACCCAGTACTTC.

The rearrangement uses TRBV6-4 and TRBJ1-5; the D is unclear. CDR1 and CDR2 from the germline V gene are MRHNA and SNTAGT. This CDR3 contains 13 residues. V lost 2 bases and J 6 bases, leaving 8 bases between the germline ends. The CDR3 region is CASSDEEGQPQHF. The DNA of the CDR3 is TGTGCCAGCAGTGACGAGGAGGGTCAGCCCCAGCATTTT.

Here the CDR3 DNA reads TGTGCCAGCAGTACCAAAGACAGGGTAACCGGGGAGCTGTTTTTT. Amino acids: CASSTKDRVTGELFF. The chain combines TRBV7-2 with TRBJ2-2; TRBD1 agrees at 7 bases. Germline loops: CDR1 SGHTA, CDR2 FQGNSA. The CDR3 is made up of 15 amino acids. With 6 bases clipped from V and 5 bases from J, the junction kept 9 bases outside the gene matches.

The chain couples TRBV21-1 to TRBJ2-1; TRBD2, the table's D call, was not compared with the DNA. TRBV21-1 is a pseudogene segment. The CDR3 is 16 amino acids. CDR3 residues: CASSKVERGGLDEQFF. For the CDR3, the DNA is TGTGCCAGCAGCAAAGTGGAGCGGGGGGGCCTGGATGAGCAGTTCTTC.

This clone was found a few times. DNA of the CDR3: TGTGCCAGCAGCGCTGGGGCAGGTATCAATCAGCCCCAGCATTTT. Amino acid sequence: CASSAGAGINQPQHF. V gene TRBV7-8 combines with J gene TRBJ1-5; D might be TRBD1 (5 bases). V lost 5 bases, J lost 3 bases, and 14 bases lay in between. Per the germline V gene, CDR1 is SGHVS and CDR2 is FQNEAQ. The CDR3 extends over 15 amino acids.

V usage is TRBV11-3 and J usage is TRBJ2-1; 11 bases line up with TRBD1. CDR1 SGHNT and CDR2 YENEEA come from the germline V gene. The junction had 12 bases not matched to a gene; V was cut back by 5 bases and J by 9 bases. The CDR3 length is 16 residues. The CDR3 region has the DNA TGTGCCAGCAGCCTAACACTCGGACAGGGGGCGGGTGAGCAGTTCTTC. This translates into CASSLTLGQGAGEQFF. The full variable domain, in which reference TRBV11-3 and TRBJ2-1 provide the parts outside the CDR3, is EAGVVQSPRYKIIEKKQPVAFWCNPISGHNTLYWYLQNLGQGPELLIRYENEEAVDDSQLPKDRFSAERLKGVDSTLKIQPAELGDSAVYLCASSLTLGQGAGEQFFGPGTRLTVL.

This chain joins TRBV7-2 and TRBJ2-5; D is ambiguous. The CDR3 is made up of 11 amino acids. The V gene lost 3 bases and the J gene lost 5 bases, with 4 bases spanning the gap. Per germline, CDR1 SGHTA and CDR2 FQGNSA. The CDR3 DNA is TGTGCCAGCAGCTTTGGGGAGACCCAGTACTTC. This sequence encodes CASSFGETQYF.